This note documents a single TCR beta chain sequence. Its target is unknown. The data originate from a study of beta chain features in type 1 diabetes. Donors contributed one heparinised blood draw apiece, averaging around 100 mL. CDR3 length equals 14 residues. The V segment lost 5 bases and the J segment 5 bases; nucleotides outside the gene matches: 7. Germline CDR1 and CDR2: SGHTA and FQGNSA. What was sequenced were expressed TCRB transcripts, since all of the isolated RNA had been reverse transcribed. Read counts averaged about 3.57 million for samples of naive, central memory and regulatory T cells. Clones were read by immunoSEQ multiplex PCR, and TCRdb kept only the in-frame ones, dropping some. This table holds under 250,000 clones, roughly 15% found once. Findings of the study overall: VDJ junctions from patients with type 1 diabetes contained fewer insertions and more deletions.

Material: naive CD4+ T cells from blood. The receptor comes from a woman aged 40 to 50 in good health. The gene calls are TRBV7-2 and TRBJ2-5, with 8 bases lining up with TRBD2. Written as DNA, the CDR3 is TGTGCCAGCAGCGCGGGGGGCCGCCCCGAGACCCAGTACTTC. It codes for CASSAGGRPETQYF.